This T cell receptor (beta chain) is from a study of blood T cells in healthy people across ages. Study-wide points: Long-lived donors carried more naive CD4+ cells and greater diversity than aged donors. Roughly linear age-related decline in beta diversity appeared, significant by age 40.

CDR1 is DFQATT and CDR2 is SNEGSKA in the germline V gene (reference sequence). CDR3 length equals 15 residues. Alongside a J-beta primer mix, a sample-barcoded 5' primer served in a second PCR lasting about 7 to 11 cycles. TCRdb called the 5' RACE reads again in MiXCR, with one record for every CDR3 protein. The sample shows around 780,000 distinct CDR3 sequences, around 24% of them seen only once. This clonotype showed up just a few times. The antigen is undetermined. Compared with germline, one end of the junction differs, possibly owing to a read error. Another study also made use of these data, one on T cells of mothers and their children.

The chain carries TRBV20-1 and TRBJ2-1; D could derive from TRBD1 or TRBD2 (5 bases each). Specimen: blood. The sequence derives from a boy between 10 and 17 years old in good health. CDR3 protein: CSARVPGSSYNEQLF. The CDR3 region has the DNA TGCAGTGCTAGAGTACCAGGGAGCAGCTACAATGAGCAGCTCTTC.